This T cell receptor (beta chain) was observed in a study of blood T cell repertoires in COVID-19. Clones were read by immunoSEQ multiplex PCR, and TCRdb kept only the in-frame ones, dropping some. The repertoire includes 95,000 to 150,000 clones, about 80% of them detected once, and 30% to 45% sits in the top ten. The germline gives CDR1 SGHTA, CDR2 FQGNSA. CDR3 length: 15 amino acids. V dropped 1 base and J dropped 0 bases, with 7 bases sitting between them. This TCR was sampled from a man in his forties with active or convalescent COVID-19. This sequence joins TRBV7-2 and TRBJ2-1, with D maybe TRBD2 (5 bases). Material: peripheral blood. The CDR3 protein is CASSLVGSSYNEQFF. For the CDR3, the DNA is TGTGCCAGCAGCTTAGTTGGGAGCTCCTACAATGAGCAGTTCTTC.